The 5 T cell receptor beta chains in this list originate from one sample, sequenced in a study of Graves' ophthalmopathy and Graves' hyperthyroidism. RNA transcripts provided the template for amplifying TCR beta CDR3 regions. RT-PCR was first run with HTBI primers, then multiplex PCR in a second round. TCRdb analysed the multiplex PCR reads with MiXCR anew, one entry per CDR3 protein. The sample has 350,000 to 450,000 distinct CDR3 sequences; approximately 21% are singletons. Sequenced: peripheral blood. The receptors derive from a woman aged 18-29 years with stable Graves' hyperthyroidism.

This clonotype showed up many times. This chain links TRBV28 with TRBJ2-7; no clear D gene. This CDR3 is 16 amino acids long. Between the trimmed V and J ends, which lost 1 base and 6 bases, there was a span of 19 bases. Germline V gene sequence: CDR1 MDHEN, CDR2 SYDVKM. CDR3 loop: CASSLFGAEATREQYF. The CDR3 DNA sequence: TGTGCCAGCAGTTTATTTGGAGCAGAGGCGACTCGCGAGCAGTACTTC.

The chain employs TRBV20-1 and TRBJ1-2, with 7 positions matching TRBD1. The CDR3 runs 13 residues. Germline CDR1 and CDR2: DFQATT and SNEGSKA (reference sequence). V was pared by 1 base and J by 7 bases, with 6 bases of the junction left unmatched. The CDR3 nucleotides are TGCAGTGCTAGAGTTGACAGGGAGGGTGGCTACACCTTC. Encoded protein: CSARVDREGGYTF.

This clonotype was picked up many times. The gene calls are TRBV10-2 and TRBJ2-7; D uncertain. The V and J ends lost 2 bases and 3 bases respectively, with 5 bases between them. The germline CDR1 and CDR2 sequences are WSHSY and SAAADI. The CDR3 length is 12 residues. CDR3 in DNA: TGCGCCAGCAGTGAGCCCTTCTACGAGCAGTACTTC. It is translated as CASSEPFYEQYF.

This clonotype was counted many times. Written as DNA, the CDR3 is TGTGCCAGTAGTATGACGACTAGCGGGAGACCGACCGGAGACTGGATTACGCAGTATTTT. Its translation is CASSMTTSGRPTGDWITQYF. V is TRBV19 and J is TRBJ2-3; 12 nucleotides align to TRBD2. Germline lookup yields CDR1 LNHDA and CDR2 SQIVND (reference sequence). The CDR3 has 20 amino acids. The trim removed 3 bases at V and 8 bases at J, leaving 21 bases unmatched.

The gene calls are TRBV12-3 or TRBV12-4 and TRBJ2-2; D is unclear. The CDR3 covers 14 residues. V gave up 7 bases and J gave up 0 bases, with 9 bases separating them. DNA of the CDR3: TGTGCCAGCACCCTAAAACCGAACACCGGGGAGCTGTTTTTT. Its translation is CASTLKPNTGELFF.